A single sample is the source of the 21 T cell receptor beta chains below, sequenced in a study of blood T cells in healthy people across ages (dated by TCRdb to about 2015). The method was 5' RACE. TCRdb names Illumina HiSeq 2500 as the instrument used. The second PCR ran for roughly 7 to 12 cycles and used a J-beta primer mix along with a sample-barcoded 5' primer. TCRdb took the public reads, trimmed them with fastp at Q25, ran MiXCR for clone calling and kept in-frame beta chains. Identical CDR3 protein sequences are pooled into one entry, listed with their most common genes and DNA. The sample records over 1,500,000 distinct CDR3 sequences, about 50% of which are singletons. Of the sample, around 2.1% falls within the top ten clones. The sequenced sample was blood. The receptor set was obtained from a woman in her 40s in good health.

This chain connects TRBV27 to TRBJ2-4; D not certain. This CDR3 has 15 residues. Looked up from germline, CDR1 is MNHEY and CDR2 is SMNVEV (reference sequence). Deletions cut 7 bases from V and 0 bases from J, with 13 bases between. The CDR3 bases are TGTGCCAGCACCCCCAATGGTCTAGCCAAAAACATTCAGTACTTC. This translates into CASTPNGLAKNIQYF.

The table lists this clonotype with a few counts. V and J are TRBV28 and TRBJ2-3; D remains unclear. The V and J ends lost 7 bases and 4 bases respectively, with 18 bases between them. Per germline, CDR1 MDHEN and CDR2 SYDVKM. The CDR3 is 15 amino acids. Here the CDR3 reads CASKTQNLGSDTQYF. The CDR3 DNA sequence: TGTGCCAGCAAAACACAAAATTTAGGGTCAGATACGCAGTATTTT.

This sequence joins TRBV24-1 and TRBJ1-5, with TRBD1 matching over 8 bases. The V segment lost 7 bases and the J segment 0 bases; nucleotides outside the gene matches: 1. From germline, CDR1 is KGHDR and CDR2 SFDVKD. This CDR3 is 14 amino acids long. CDR3 amino acids: CATRGTGSNQPQHF. The DNA of the CDR3 is TGTGCCACCAGGGGGACAGGTAGCAATCAGCCCCAGCATTTT.

This clonotype was found a few times. This chain uses TRBV29-1 with TRBJ2-5, with D tentatively TRBD1 (5 bases). Germline V lookup: CDR1 SQVTM, CDR2 ANQGSEA. Trimming removed 4 bases from V and 1 base from J, with 7 bases in between. The CDR3 is made up of 12 amino acids. CDR3 DNA sequence: TGCAGCGTTGGCAGGGTCCAAGAGACCCAGTACTTC. Translation: CSVGRVQETQYF.

This clonotype was detected once. The chain combines TRBV6-2 or TRBV6-3 with TRBJ2-1, with unresolved D. In germline, CDR1 is MNHEY, CDR2 SVGEGT. This CDR3 has 12 residues. V lost 6 bases to trimming and J lost 6 bases, with 9 bases between them. CDR3 region: CASRYGANEQFF. CDR3 coding DNA: TGTGCCAGCAGGTACGGAGCCAATGAGCAGTTCTTC.

There are a few counts of this clonotype. The chain has TRBV12-3 or TRBV12-4 and TRBJ2-3, with TRBD1 matching 7 bases. V shed 5 bases, J shed 0 bases, and the junction held 5 bases outside the gene matches. The CDR3 runs 15 residues. CDR3 in DNA: TGTGCCAGCAGTCCGACAGGGCTCAGCACAGATACGCAGTATTTT. It translates to CASSPTGLSTDTQYF.

This clonotype was recorded many times. The V and J genes are TRBV29-1 and TRBJ2-4; D gene ambiguous. The CDR3 contains 15 residues. The germline V gene encodes CDR1 SQVTM and CDR2 ANQGSEA. Trimming took off 6 bases at V and 0 bases at J, with 15 bases between the two ends. The CDR3 DNA reads as TGCAGCGTCTTGACCGCCGAACTAGCCAAAAACATTCAGTACTTC. This gives the protein CSVLTAELAKNIQYF. Looking up the rest from reference TRBV29-1 and TRBJ2-4 gives the full variable domain: SAVISQKPSRDICQRGTSLTIQCQVDSQVTMMFWYRQQPGQSLTLIATANQGSEATYESGFVIDKFPISRPNLTFSTLTVSNMSPEDSSIYLCSVLTAELAKNIQYFGAGTRLSVL.

The J gene is TRBJ2-2, the V gene TRBV7-2, with TRBD2 as a possible D gene (7 bases). The CDR3 totals 16 residues. Germline assignment: CDR1 SGHTA and CDR2 FQGNSA. Trimming took 3 bases from V and 2 from J, leaving 13 bases between them. The chain's CDR3 is CASSFEGGINTGELFF. CDR3 DNA: TGTGCCAGCAGCTTTGAGGGGGGGATTAACACCGGGGAGCTGTTTTTT.

The genes are TRBV7-8 and TRBJ1-4; 8 positions match TRBD1. V dropped 4 bases and J dropped 5; count of bases not matched to a gene: 6. CDR1 and CDR2 (germline): SGHVS, FQNEAQ. The CDR3 contains 15 residues. This CDR3 reads CASSSRDRRNEKLFF. The CDR3 region has the DNA TGTGCCAGCAGCTCCCGGGACAGGCGGAATGAAAAACTGTTTTTT.

The chain joins TRBV27 to TRBJ2-4; TRBD1 aligns across 8 bases. TRBJ2-7 explains the end of the DNA better; the J call may be wrong. The CDR3 contains 13 residues. Germline lookup yields CDR1 MNHEY and CDR2 SMNVEV (reference sequence). CDR3 in amino acids: CASRVTGVGEQYF. CDR3 nucleotide sequence: TGTGCCAGCAGGGTGACAGGGGTCGGCGAGCAGTACTTC.

This chain uses TRBV28 with TRBJ2-6, with D unresolved. Germline V gene data show CDR1 as MDHEN and CDR2 as SYDVKM. Trimming stripped 2 bases from V and 2 bases from J, with 7 bases between. The CDR3 length is 15 residues. CDR3 coding DNA: TGTGCCAGCAGTTTAACCTTAGCTGGGGCCAACGTCCTGACTTTC. Translating gives CASSLTLAGANVLTF.

The chain is built from TRBV5-1 and TRBJ2-3; possible D gene TRBD2, 6 bases. Germline-derived CDR1 and CDR2 are SGHRS and YFSETQ. Trimming shortened V by 4 bases and J by 3 bases, and 21 bases separated the two germline ends. The CDR3 spans 17 residues. CDR3 amino acids: CASSLLMAGTSTDTQYF. The CDR3, as DNA: TGCGCCAGCAGCCTGCTCATGGCGGGGACGTCGACAGATACGCAGTATTTT.

This clonotype came up many times. The V gene is TRBV29-1, the J gene TRBJ2-5; 7 bases are shared with TRBD2. The CDR3 is 13 residues long. V lost 3 bases to trimming and J lost 5 bases; unmatched junction nucleotides: 6. The V gene's germline CDR1 is SQVTM and CDR2 ANQGSEA. The CDR3 coding sequence is TGCAGCGTTGATGGTGGGAGGGTGGAGACCCAGTACTTC. This translates into CSVDGGRVETQYF.

This chain joins TRBV3-1 and TRBJ2-1, with 13 bases that match TRBD2. V trimming: 0 bases; J trimming: 4 bases; junction bases outside the gene matches: 12. The CDR3 runs 20 residues. From germline, CDR1 is LGHDT and CDR2 YNNKEL (reference sequence). The DNA of the CDR3 is TGTGCCAGCAGCCAAGATTTGACTAGCGGGGGGCCTTCGATATACAATGAGCAGTTCTTC. Amino acids: CASSQDLTSGGPSIYNEQFF.

The sample holds a few counts of this clonotype. The V call is TRBV7-2, the J call TRBJ2-1; D is undetermined. The CDR3 sequence is 11 residues long. CDR1 SGHTA and CDR2 FQGNSA come from the germline V gene. V was cut by 3 bases and J by 9 bases, with 6 bases left in between. Here the CDR3 DNA reads TGTGCCAGCAGCTTCGCGCTTGAGCAGTTCTTC. It encodes CASSFALEQFF.

The genes are TRBV12-3 or TRBV12-4 and TRBJ2-1; D is tentatively TRBD1 or TRBD2 (5 bases each). The length of the CDR3 is 16 residues. Trimming left V 5 bases short and J 0 bases short, with 14 bases between. The CDR3 nucleotides read TGTGCCAGCAGTCCGAAGGGACCCAGCTCCTACAATGAGCAGTTCTTC. As protein: CASSPKGPSSYNEQFF.

This clonotype was seen a few times. The gene calls are TRBV4-3 and TRBJ2-1; TRBD2 aligns across 8 bases. The CDR3 extends over 16 amino acids. Trimming cost V 0 bases and J 5 bases; bases outside gene matches: 6. The V gene's germline CDR1 is LGHNA and CDR2 YSLEER. CDR3: CASSQDNGGVDNEQFF. The CDR3, as DNA: TGCGCCAGCAGCCAAGATAACGGGGGGGTTGACAATGAGCAGTTCTTC.

This clonotype was picked up a small number of times. The germline gene is not matched at one end of the junction; a read error may be the cause. The chain employs TRBV4-2 and TRBJ2-3, with a possible D match to TRBD2 (7 bases). This CDR3 has 18 residues. Germline V gene lookup returns CDR1 LGHNA and CDR2 YNFKEQ. DNA for the CDR3: TGTGCCAGCAGCCAGTTGGGGGGGGCCGATTCTAGCACGGATACGCAGTATTTT. It encodes CASSQLGGADSSTDTQYF.

The chain has TRBV20-1 and TRBJ2-3, with 9 bases fitting TRBD2. CDR3 length: 13 residues. V lost 3 bases, J lost 4 bases, and 2 bases stayed unmatched. The germline V gene encodes CDR1 DFQATT and CDR2 SNEGSKA (reference sequence). CDR3 protein: CSASVAGADTQYF. CDR3 coding DNA: TGCAGTGCTAGCGTAGCGGGGGCAGATACGCAGTATTTT.

This clonotype was seen more than once but under ten times. The CDR3 bases are TGCAGTGCTCCAGCCCAACGGGGGAACTACGAGCAGTACTTC. This encodes CSAPAQRGNYEQYF. The rearrangement uses TRBV20-1 and TRBJ2-5, with D possibly TRBD2 on 6 matching bases. The J call could be wrong; TRBJ2-7 is a better fit for the DNA end. Germline CDR1 reads DFQATT; CDR2 reads SNEGSKA (reference sequence). The CDR3 loop spans 14 amino acids.

The V gene is TRBV15, the J gene TRBJ2-4, with 16 bases lining up with TRBD2. V lost 4 bases to trimming and J lost 9 bases; unmatched junction nucleotides: 15. The CDR3 runs to 19 residues. Germline lookup yields CDR1 LNHNV and CDR2 YYDKDF (reference sequence). CDR3 in amino acids: CATSKSGLAGGGSQGIQYF. The CDR3 coding sequence is TGTGCCACCAGCAAATCGGGACTAGCGGGGGGGGGTTCCCAGGGCATTCAGTACTTC.